This T cell receptor (beta chain) was obtained from a study of CD8+CD57+ T cells in acquired aplastic anemia. Study in general: DNA per sorted CD4+ or CD8+ sample ranged roughly 0.18 to 30 ug, averaging 3.2 ug. Overall study results and limits: Levels of CD8+ Simpson's diversity were not significantly distinct in patients versus controls. Shared by patients and controls, just under 30 CD8+ CDR3s were abundant in patients.

This clonotype came up many times. Its target is unknown. According to the study, genomic DNA was the template for TCR beta VDJ and CDR3 profiling. TCRdb itself ran the reads through MiXCR, one entry per CDR3 protein. The data hold about 68,000 distinct CDR3 sequences, with approximately 54% observed a single time. The V gene lost 4 bases and the J gene lost 4 bases, with 12 bases spanning the gap. This CDR3 region has 14 residues. Germline V gene lookup returns CDR1 SGHRS and CDR2 YFSETQ. Sequenced: sorted CD4+, CD8+, or CD8+CD57+ T cells (not recorded which) from PBMCs. The receptor's source is a human donor in good health, serving as a control. The chain employs TRBV5-1 and TRBJ1-3; possible D gene TRBD1, 5 bases. The CDR3 coding sequence is TGCGCCAGCAGCGGCGGGACCGAGGGAAACACCATATATTTT. Translated: CASSGGTEGNTIYF.